One and the same sample provided the 23 T cell receptor beta chains below, sequenced in a study of T cells in Graves' hyperthyroidism and ophthalmopathy. Using RNA transcripts as the source, TCR beta CDR3 regions were amplified. The TCR CDR3 first-round RT-PCR relied on the HTBI primer set. TCRdb independently ran MiXCR on the multiplex PCR reads; one entry per CDR3 protein. The data contain about 690,000 distinct CDR3 sequences, 17% of them seen just once; the ten biggest clones take up 15% to 19%. The sequencing input was blood. These receptors all come from a man aged 50 to 60 with Graves' hyperthyroidism.

This chain links TRBV19 with TRBJ2-1, with D possibly matching TRBD2 (6 bases). Trimming pared 5 bases from V and 3 bases from J, leaving 17 bases between. This CDR3 spans 16 amino acids. The germline V gene encodes CDR1 LNHDA and CDR2 SQIVND (reference sequence). The CDR3 region is CASSPLAARGYNEQFF. CDR3 DNA sequence: TGTGCCAGTAGTCCATTAGCGGCCCGAGGCTACAATGAGCAGTTCTTC. The complete variable domain, with remaining parts taken from reference TRBV19 and TRBJ2-1, reads DGGITQSPKYLFRKEGQNVTLSCEQNLNHDAMYWYRQDPGQGLRLIYYSQIVNDFQKGDIAEGYSVSREKKESFPLTVTSAQKNPTAFYLCASSPLAARGYNEQFFGPGTRLTVL.

This clonotype was counted many times. J is TRBJ2-7 and V is TRBV2; D remains ambiguous. CDR1 is SNHLY, CDR2 FYNNEI, per germline. The CDR3 extends over 13 amino acids. V dropped 3 bases and J dropped 4 bases, with 10 bases sitting between them. CDR3 DNA sequence: TGTGCCAGCAGTGACCCAGAGAGGTACGAGCAGTACTTC. Protein product: CASSDPERYEQYF. The complete variable domain, with remaining parts taken from reference TRBV2 and TRBJ2-7, reads EPEVTQTPSHQVTQMGQEVILRCVPISNHLYFYWYRQILGQKVEFLVSFYNNEISEKSEIFDDQFSVERPDGSNFTLKIRSTKLEDSAMYFCASSDPERYEQYFGPGTRLTVT.

This clonotype was counted ten times or more. The chain is built from TRBV2 and TRBJ1-1; 7 bases match TRBD1. This CDR3 contains 14 residues. With 6 bases clipped from V and 0 bases from J, the junction kept 4 bases outside the gene matches. In germline, CDR1 is SNHLY, CDR2 FYNNEI. The CDR3 bases are TGTGCCAGCAGCCGGGGACAGATGAACACTGAAGCTTTCTTT. Protein: CASSRGQMNTEAFF. Combining the CDR3 with reference TRBV2 and TRBJ1-1 gives the whole variable domain EPEVTQTPSHQVTQMGQEVILRCVPISNHLYFYWYRQILGQKVEFLVSFYNNEISEKSEIFDDQFSVERPDGSNFTLKIRSTKLEDSAMYFCASSRGQMNTEAFFGQGTRLTVV.

The J gene is TRBJ1-3, the V gene TRBV18; D might be TRBD1 (5 bases). The CDR3 is 15 residues long. Germline CDR1 reads KGHSH; CDR2 reads LQKENI. Trimming left V 3 bases short and J 0 bases short, with 9 bases between. CDR3 residues: CASSPSQGSGNTIYF. The CDR3 region has the DNA TGTGCCAGCTCACCGTCGCAGGGCTCTGGAAACACCATATATTTT. Combining the CDR3 with reference TRBV18 and TRBJ1-3 gives the whole variable domain NAGVMQNPRHLVRRRGQEARLRCSPMKGHSHVYWYRQLPEEGLKFMVYLQKENIIDESGMPKERFSAEFPKEGPSILRIQQVVRGDSAAYFCASSPSQGSGNTIYFGEGSWLTVV.

This clonotype came up many times. The chain recombines TRBV18 with TRBJ1-5; a possible D gene is TRBD1 (6 bases). Between the trimmed V and J ends, which lost 2 bases and 2 bases, there was a span of 10 bases. The CDR3 loop spans 15 amino acids. CDR1 is KGHSH and CDR2 is LQKENI in the germline V gene. The CDR3: CASSPRAGGNQPQHF. CDR3 coding DNA: TGTGCCAGCTCACCAAGGGCAGGGGGCAATCAGCCCCAGCATTTT.

The chain has TRBV5-6 and TRBJ2-7, with D perhaps TRBD1 (5 bases). V lost 1 base and J 0 bases, leaving 8 bases between the germline ends. Germline assignment: CDR1 SGHDT and CDR2 YYEEEE. The CDR3 is 14 residues long. DNA of the CDR3: TGTGCCAGCAGCTTGTGGGGCGACTCCTACGAGCAGTACTTC. It yields the protein CASSLWGDSYEQYF.

With respect to this clonotype: This may be a read error: a much more frequent sequence differs by one nucleotide. The chain links TRBV30 to TRBJ1-5; TRBD1 agrees at 9 bases. Per the germline V gene, CDR1 is GTSNPN and CDR2 is SVGIG (reference sequence). This CDR3 comprises 14 residues. Unmatched junction bases numbered 9, after V lost 8 bases and J lost 4 bases. Here the CDR3 DNA reads TGTGCCCGGACTCCGGGACAGGGTAATCAGCCCCAGCATTTT. Its translation is CARTPGQGNQPQHF.

This clonotype was observed at least ten times. The chain uses TRBV11-2 and TRBJ2-3; D is possibly TRBD2 (6 bases). The CDR3 extends over 16 amino acids. Germline V gene sequence: CDR1 SGHAT, CDR2 FQNNGV. V gave up 5 bases and J gave up 3 bases, with 18 bases separating them. The CDR3 nucleotides read TGTGCCAGCAGCCCCCTTTGGAGGGGAGAGACAGATACGCAGTATTTT. Residues: CASSPLWRGETDTQYF.

On this clonotype itself: A much bigger clone sits one base away, suggesting this may be a read error. The genes are TRBV6-2 or TRBV6-3 and TRBJ2-1; 10 bases line up with TRBD1. With the DNA end fitting TRBJ2-7 better, the J assignment may be wrong. Germline V gene data show CDR1 as MNHEY and CDR2 as SVGEGT. This CDR3 spans 14 amino acids. Here the CDR3 reads CASREDRGYNEQYF. CDR3 bases: TGTGCCAGCAGAGAGGACAGGGGGTACAATGAGCAGTACTTC.

This clonotype was detected many times. The chain is built from TRBV30 and TRBJ1-2; D gene uncertain. The CDR3 has 13 residues. The germline V gene encodes CDR1 GTSNPN and CDR2 SVGIG (reference sequence). Trimming pared 0 bases from V and 0 bases from J, leaving 5 bases between. The CDR3 DNA is TGTGCCTGGAGTGTGGGTTCTAACTATGGCTACACCTTC. Its protein is CAWSVGSNYGYTF.

This clonotype appeared many times. V gene TRBV2 combines with J gene TRBJ2-2; TRBD2 matches at 9 bases. The V and J ends lost 6 bases and 1 base, in that order; junction bases with no gene match: 6. CDR3 size: 16 residues. Per germline, CDR1 SNHLY and CDR2 FYNNEI. The CDR3 region is CASRLSGRLNTGELFF. CDR3 bases: TGTGCCAGCAGACTCAGCGGGAGGCTGAACACCGGGGAGCTGTTTTTT.

This clonotype occurred many times. V gene TRBV12-3 or TRBV12-4 combines with J gene TRBJ1-4; tentatively, D is TRBD1 (5 bases). CDR3 length equals 12 residues. V lost 6 bases and J lost 7, with 9 bases in between. CDR3: CASRPGPEKLFF. CDR3 sequence (DNA): TGTGCCAGCAGACCGGGACCTGAAAAACTGTTTTTT.

This clonotype was found many times. The CDR3 loop reads CASRTPGHGDYGYTF. DNA of the CDR3: TGTGCCAGCAGAACGCCGGGACATGGAGACTATGGCTACACCTTC. The J gene is TRBJ1-2, the V gene TRBV6-1; maybe TRBD1 (6 bases). V was cut by 6 bases and J by 3 bases, with 17 bases left in between. The germline V gene has CDR1 MNHNS and CDR2 SASEGT. The CDR3 extends over 15 amino acids.

Worth noting for this clonotype: A much larger clonotype is one base distant, so this may be a read error. CDR3 bases: TGTGCCTGGAGTTTACAGGACCTTAGCTCCTACAATGAGCAGCTCTTC. Its translation is CAWSLQDLSSYNEQLF. V gene TRBV30 combines with J gene TRBJ2-1, with TRBD1 as a possible D gene (5 bases). The CDR3 is made up of 16 amino acids. Germline CDR1 reads GTSNPN; CDR2 reads SVGIG (reference sequence).

This clonotype was seen many times. This chain links TRBV20-1 with TRBJ2-2, with D possibly TRBD2 on 5 matching bases. Trimming cost V 5 bases and J 3 bases, with 16 bases left between them. The length of the CDR3 is 15 residues. Germline V gene lookup returns CDR1 DFQATT and CDR2 SNEGSKA (reference sequence). Here the CDR3 reads CSALSGLRDTGELFF. CDR3 nucleotides: TGCAGTGCTCTGAGTGGGTTGCGGGACACCGGGGAGCTGTTTTTT.

This clonotype was seen repeatedly, ten times or more. The V and J genes are TRBV28 and TRBJ2-3; D unresolved. The CDR3 has 14 residues. The germline gives CDR1 MDHEN, CDR2 SYDVKM. V was clipped by 6 bases and J by 2 bases, with 12 bases between them. The CDR3 nucleotides are TGTGCCAGCAGCCGGGCGGAGACCACAGATACGCAGTATTTT. It translates to CASSRAETTDTQYF.

This clonotype appeared many times. This sequence joins TRBV18 and TRBJ1-5; D is unclear. From germline, CDR1 is KGHSH and CDR2 LQKENI. Between the trimmed V and J ends, which lost 3 bases and 2 bases, there was a span of 11 bases. This CDR3 contains 15 residues. CDR3 nucleotide sequence: TGTGCCAGCTCACCCGACACCGCGGGCAATCAGCCCCAGCATTTT. Its protein is CASSPDTAGNQPQHF.

This clonotype has at least ten counts. V is TRBV10-3 and J is TRBJ2-7, with 10 bases identical to TRBD2. V lost 10 bases and J lost 3; bases outside the gene matches: 12. The CDR3 is 15 residues long. CDR1 and CDR2 (germline): ENHRY, SYGVKD. Here the CDR3 reads CATRDTASGSYEQYF. The DNA of the CDR3 is TGTGCCACCCGAGACACCGCTAGCGGGAGCTACGAGCAGTACTTC.

This clonotype was counted once. No conserved phenylalanine or tryptophan is present at the end of the CDR3, so a read error is the likely explanation. The J gene is TRBJ1-1, the V gene TRBV7-8; D not resolved. CDR3 size: 14 residues. Germline V lookup: CDR1 SGHVS, CDR2 FQNEAQ. Trimming removed 4 bases at V and 0 bases at J, with 9 bases between. The CDR3 here is CASSSQHLNTEAFS. DNA for the CDR3: TGTGCCAGCAGCTCGCAACACCTGAACACTGAAGCTTTCTCT.

In this sample, this clonotype turned up many times. The V call is TRBV2, the J call TRBJ1-3; D is unresolved. With 1 base removed from V and 3 bases from J, the gap between germline ends came to 13 bases. Per germline, CDR1 SNHLY and CDR2 FYNNEI. The CDR3 spans 16 residues. Written as DNA, the CDR3 is TGTGCCAGCAGTGAAGAAACTGGATCCCTTGGAAACACCATATATTTT. Translation: CASSEETGSLGNTIYF.

This chain connects TRBV20-1 to TRBJ2-7; no clear D gene. The germline CDR1 and CDR2 sequences are DFQATT and SNEGSKA (reference sequence). This CDR3 is 13 amino acids long. For the CDR3, the DNA is TGCACCCCTACGTCGGGTGTCTCCTACGAGCAGTACTTC. Amino acids: CTPTSGVSYEQYF.

The rearrangement uses TRBV4-2 and TRBJ2-1, with 9 bases identical to TRBD2. In germline, CDR1 is LGHNA, CDR2 YNFKEQ. The CDR3 has 18 amino acids. The trim removed 2 bases at V and 0 bases at J, leaving 8 bases unmatched. The CDR3 reads CASSQRTSATFSYNEQFF. CDR3 DNA sequence: TGTGCCAGCAGCCAACGGACTAGCGCGACATTCTCCTACAATGAGCAGTTCTTC.

This clonotype was counted between two and nine times. The J gene is TRBJ2-7, the V gene TRBV6-1; 11 bases align to TRBD2. This CDR3 is built from 16 residues. Germline CDR1 MNHNS, CDR2 SASEGT. J lost 0 bases, V lost 6 bases, and 7 bases had no gene match. The CDR3: CASSLLAGGVSYEQYF. DNA for the CDR3: TGTGCCAGCAGCCTTTTAGCGGGAGGGGTCTCCTACGAGCAGTACTTC.